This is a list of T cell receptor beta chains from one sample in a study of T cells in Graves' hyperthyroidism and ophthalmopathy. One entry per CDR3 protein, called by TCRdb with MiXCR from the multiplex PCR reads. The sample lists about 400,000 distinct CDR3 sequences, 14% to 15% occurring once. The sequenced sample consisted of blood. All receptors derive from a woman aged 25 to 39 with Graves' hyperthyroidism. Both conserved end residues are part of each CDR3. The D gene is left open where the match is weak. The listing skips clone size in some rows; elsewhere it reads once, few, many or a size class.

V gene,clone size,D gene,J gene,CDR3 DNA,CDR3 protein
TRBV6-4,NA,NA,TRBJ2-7,TGTGCCAGCGGGACACCCGAGGACTACGAGCAGTACTTC,CASGTPEDYEQYF
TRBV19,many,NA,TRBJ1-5,TGTGCCAGCAGCGACGGAAATAGCAATCAGCCCCAGCATTTT,CASSDGNSNQPQHF
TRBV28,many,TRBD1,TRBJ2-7,TGTGCCAGCAGCCCCTTTGGGGGACAGGGGTACGAGCAGTACTTC,CASSPFGGQGYEQYF
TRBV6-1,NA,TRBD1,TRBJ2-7,TGTGCCAGCAGGGGGGACAGATACAACTCCTACGAGCAGTACTTC,CASRGDRYNSYEQYF
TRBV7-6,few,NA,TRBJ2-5,TGTGCCAGCAGCCCCGGGGGATTGGGGGCTGGGGAGACCCAGTACTTC,CASSPGGLGAGETQYF
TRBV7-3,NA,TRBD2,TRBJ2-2,TGTGCCAGCAGCTTAAGGCCTAGCGGGAGGGCCGGCGGGGAGCTGTTTTTT,CASSLRPSGRAGGELFF
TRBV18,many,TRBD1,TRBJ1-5,TGTGCCAGCTCAATAGGACAGGGGGGGAACCAGCCCCAGCATTTT,CASSIGQGGNQPQHF
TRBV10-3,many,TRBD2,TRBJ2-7,TGTGCCATCACCTCGGGGGGTAACTCCTACGAGCAGTACTTC,CAITSGGNSYEQYF
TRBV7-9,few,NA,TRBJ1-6,TGTGCCAGCAGCGGAGAGAGTGATAGCTCACCCCTCCACTTT,CASSGESDSSPLHF
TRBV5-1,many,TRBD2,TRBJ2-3,TGCGCCAGCAGCACCGGGACTAGCGGGAGGACAGATACGCAGTATTTT,CASSTGTSGRTDTQYF
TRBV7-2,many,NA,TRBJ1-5,TGTGCCAGCAGCAAGCAAGGAGATCAGCCCCAGCATTTT,CASSKQGDQPQHF
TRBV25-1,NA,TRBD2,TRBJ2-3,TGTGCCAGCAGTGATTCCGTCTGGGGGGGGGATACGCAGTATTTT,CASSDSVWGGDTQYF
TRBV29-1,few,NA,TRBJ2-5,TGCAGCTTCGGGCAGTACAGAGAGACCCAGTACTTC,CSFGQYRETQYF
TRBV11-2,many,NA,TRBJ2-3,TGTGCCAGCAGCTTAGCACTGGGAGATACGCAGTATTTT,CASSLALGDTQYF
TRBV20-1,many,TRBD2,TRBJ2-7,TGCAGTTACCGCCTAGCGGGAGTGTCCTACGAGCAGTACTTC,CSYRLAGVSYEQYF
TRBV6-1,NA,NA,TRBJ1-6,TGTGCCAGCAGTCCCCCAAGGGATTATAATTCACCCCTCCACTTT,CASSPPRDYNSPLHF
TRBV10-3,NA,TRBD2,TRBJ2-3,TGTGCCATCAGTAGCGGGGCGAGAGATACGCAGTATTTT,CAISSGARDTQYF
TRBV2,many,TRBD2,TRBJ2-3,TGTGCCAGCAGTCCTAGGAGGAGGGGACTAGCGGGAGGCGCCGGTGGCACAGATACGCAGTATTTT,CASSPRRRGLAGGAGGTDTQYF
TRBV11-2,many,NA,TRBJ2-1,TGTGCCAGCAGCCCGTTTGGCGGGACTTACAATGAGCAGTTCTTC,CASSPFGGTYNEQFF
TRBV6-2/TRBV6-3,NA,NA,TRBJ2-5,TGTGCCAGTAATTGGGGGGATCGAGAGACCCAGTACTTC,CASNWGDRETQYF
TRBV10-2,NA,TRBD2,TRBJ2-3,TGCGCCAGCAGGGGAAGTGGAAGGGGAGTTAGCGGGATGAACACAGATACGCAGTATTTT,CASRGSGRGVSGMNTDTQYF
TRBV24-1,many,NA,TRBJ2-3,TGTGCCACCAGTGATAGGGACGCAAGCACAGATACGCAGTATTTT,CATSDRDASTDTQYF
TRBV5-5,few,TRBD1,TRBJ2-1,TGTGCCAGCAGCGGGTGGACAGGGCGCAATGAGCAGTTCTTC,CASSGWTGRNEQFF
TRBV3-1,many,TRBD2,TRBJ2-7,TGTGCCAGCAGCCAAGGCGAGCTAGCGGGGTACGAGCAGTACTTC,CASSQGELAGYEQYF
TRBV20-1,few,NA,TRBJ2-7,TGCAGTGCTAGATTCCTAGCGTTTTCCTACGAGCAGTACTTC,CSARFLAFSYEQYF
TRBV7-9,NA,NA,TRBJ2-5,TGTGCCAGCAGCCCAGAGCTGTACCAAGAGACCCAGTACTTC,CASSPELYQETQYF
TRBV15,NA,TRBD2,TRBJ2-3,TGTGCCACCAGAGCGGGGGACCCGAGGAGAAATACGCAGTATTTT,CATRAGDPRRNTQYF
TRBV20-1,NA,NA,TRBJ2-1,TGCAGTGCTAGAGAACAAAGCTCCTACAATGAGCAGTTCTTC,CSAREQSSYNEQFF
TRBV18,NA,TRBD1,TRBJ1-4,TGTGCCAGCTCACCTGGACAGGCTCAAACTAATGAAAAACTGTTTTTT,CASSPGQAQTNEKLFF
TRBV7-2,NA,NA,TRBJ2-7,TGTGCCAGCAGCTTGGGCGGGGTAGCGAGAATAACCTACGAGCAGTACTTC,CASSLGGVARITYEQYF
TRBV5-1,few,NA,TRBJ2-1,TGCGCCAGCAGCTCGGGCGTTAGCTCCTACAATGAGCAGTTCTTC,CASSSGVSSYNEQFF
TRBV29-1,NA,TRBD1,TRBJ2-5,TGCAGCGTTGGCAGAGGACAGGGTTGGGAGACCCAGTACTTC,CSVGRGQGWETQYF
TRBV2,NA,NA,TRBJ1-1,TGTGCCAGCACGGGGCAGGAGGGGACTGAAGCTTTCTTT,CASTGQEGTEAFF
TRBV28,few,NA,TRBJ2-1,TGTGCCAGCAGTTTAGAACAGGAATACAATGAGCAGTTCTTC,CASSLEQEYNEQFF
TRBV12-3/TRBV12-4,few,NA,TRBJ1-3,TGTGCCAGCACCACATATCAGGGCTCTGGAAACACCATATATTTT,CASTTYQGSGNTIYF
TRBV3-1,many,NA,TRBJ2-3,TGTGCCAGCAGCCGCGTGGCGGGTGGGTCAGATACGCAGTATTTT,CASSRVAGGSDTQYF
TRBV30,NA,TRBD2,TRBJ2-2,TGTGCCTGGAGTGGCGGACTAGCGCGGCCGAACACCGGGGAGCTGTTTTTT,CAWSGGLARPNTGELFF
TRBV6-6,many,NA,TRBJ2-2,TGTGCCAGCAGTTACTCTATGTCGGGTCGGCGCACCGGGGAGCTGTTTTTT,CASSYSMSGRRTGELFF